This T cell receptor beta chain was profiled in a study of cytomegalovirus exposure and HLA in healthy donors (dated by TCRdb to the late 2010s). About the study as a whole: The roughly 670 repertoires of the first cohort and the roughly 120 validation repertoires were produced on the same platform, according to a later analysis. The aim of the study was to test whether cataloging public T cell receptors could identify signatures of past pathogen exposure. A separate validation cohort of roughly 130 different subjects was used in addition to the 666-subject first cohort. The study combined high-throughput TCR immunosequencing, statistical association of individual TCRs with disease status, and machine learning to predict cytomegalovirus infection status.

Donors formed part of the validation cohort, which comprised 120 subjects and was distinct from the first cohort of several hundred subjects. Receptors were amplified or captured by the immunoSEQ multiplex PCR assay. In the source study's methods: A statistical classification framework was built for diagnosing cytomegalovirus status from the catalog of TCR beta chain sequences. The table comes from immuneACCESS by way of TCRdb, which keeps in-frame sequences with V and J called. Part of the clones is missing from these tables; in studies checked, under half for an unresolved V gene and the rest for unknown reasons. That table is the source of V, J and clone size, and D and trimming were worked out from the DNA. The sample yields around 400,000 clones; 86% were counted once. The ten largest account for under 0.9% of the sample. Details on this clone: This receptor's antigen is unknown. No base-level quality is on record; no much larger clone is a single base apart.

The investigation overall reported the following: Of the cluster scores, 85% to 95% were above 0 in a later analysis, which found that TCRs clustered in the first cohort also tended to co-occur in the 95 to 150 validation repertoires. A later analysis lacked HLA typing for the validation cohort, so it scored co-occurrence in that cohort across all 130 or so repertoires. The classifier was reported to diagnose cytomegalovirus status with high specificity and sensitivity in both the original and validation cohorts. Across donors, most TCR sequences were observed very rarely, whereas some public TCRs were present in many individuals. The authors suggested that the approach could potentially be extended to other disease states and immunological phenotypes. Three of the identified cytomegalovirus-associated TCR beta chains were confirmed in vitro to be specific for cytomegalovirus antigens. The study listed 164 TCR beta chains as associated with cytomegalovirus.

The junction shows trimming of 3 bases on V and 9 bases on J, plus 18 bases between the germline ends. The CDR3 runs 15 residues from the cysteine to the phenylalanine. CDR3 DNA only is kept here, 45 bases in frame from base 1. Per the germline V gene, MDHEN is the CDR1 and SYDVKM is the CDR2. Recombination joined TRBV28 with TRBJ2-1, and perhaps TRBD2 as D gene, on 5 matching bases. The specimen sequenced was PBMCs. This sequence originates from a woman under 30 in good health and CMV-seronegative. The DNA sequence reads TGTGCCAGCAGTTTCGATTATAGGGAGACTGCTGAGCAGTTCTTC. The resulting protein is CASSFDYRETAEQFF.